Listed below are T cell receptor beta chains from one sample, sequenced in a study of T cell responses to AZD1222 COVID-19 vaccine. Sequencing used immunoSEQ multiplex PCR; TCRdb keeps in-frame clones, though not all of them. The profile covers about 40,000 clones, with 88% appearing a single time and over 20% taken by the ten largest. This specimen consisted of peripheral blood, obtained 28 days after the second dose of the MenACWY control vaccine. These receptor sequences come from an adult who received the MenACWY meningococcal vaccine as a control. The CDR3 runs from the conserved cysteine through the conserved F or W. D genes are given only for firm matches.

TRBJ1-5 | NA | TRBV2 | CASSDRSFSNQPQHF
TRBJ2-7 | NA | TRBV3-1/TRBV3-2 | CASSPPGRLLVSYEQYF
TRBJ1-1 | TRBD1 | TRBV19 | CASSRTGGTEAFF
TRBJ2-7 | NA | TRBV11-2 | CASSYGPYEQYF
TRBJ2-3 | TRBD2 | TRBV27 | CASSSPRLAGADTQYF
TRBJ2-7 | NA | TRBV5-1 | CASSQDGSSYEQYF
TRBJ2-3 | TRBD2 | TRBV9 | CASSVGGEGDTQYF
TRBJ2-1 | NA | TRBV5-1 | CASSFANSYNEQFF
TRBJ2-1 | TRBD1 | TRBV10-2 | CASTVTGGEQFF
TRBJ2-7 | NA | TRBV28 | CASTLGPYISYEQYF
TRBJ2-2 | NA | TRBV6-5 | CASRNGPGELFF
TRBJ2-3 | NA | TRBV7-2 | CASSPAGRGSGTQYF
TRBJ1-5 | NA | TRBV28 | CASSFEAYTPQHF
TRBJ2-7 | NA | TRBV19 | CASSIGGYEQYF
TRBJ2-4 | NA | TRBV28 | CASSVENIQYF
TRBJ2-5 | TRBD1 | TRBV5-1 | CASSWGGQGRETQYF
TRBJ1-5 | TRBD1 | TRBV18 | CASSPTGQQPQHF
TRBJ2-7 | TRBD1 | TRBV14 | CASRHSRQGFEQYF
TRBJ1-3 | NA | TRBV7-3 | CASSLWGGNPGNTIYF
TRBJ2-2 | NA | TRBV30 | CAWKARAPGELFF
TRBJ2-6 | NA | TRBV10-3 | CAISEPGGAGANVLTF
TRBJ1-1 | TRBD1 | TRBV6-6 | CASVQGTEAFF
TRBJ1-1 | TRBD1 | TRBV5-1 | CASSPLTGANTEAFF
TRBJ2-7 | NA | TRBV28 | CATRGTPAYEQYF
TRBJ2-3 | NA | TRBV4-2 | CASSSTDTSTDTQYF
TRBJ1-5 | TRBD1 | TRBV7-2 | CASSFRQGYNQPQHF
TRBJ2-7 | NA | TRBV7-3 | CASSQQAGGYEQYF
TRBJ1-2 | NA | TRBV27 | CASSTHTASYGYTF
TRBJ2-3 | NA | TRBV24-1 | CATSDWSDRGDTQYF
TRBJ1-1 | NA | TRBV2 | CASSEARLNTEAFF
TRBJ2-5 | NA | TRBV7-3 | CASSVINQETQYF
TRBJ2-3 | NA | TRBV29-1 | CSVETGSDVTDTQYF
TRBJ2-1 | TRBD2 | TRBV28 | CASSLRTSGSRGKVNEQFF
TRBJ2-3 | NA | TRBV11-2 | CASRATGTRGFTDTQYF
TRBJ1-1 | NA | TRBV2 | CATKGQFNTEAFF
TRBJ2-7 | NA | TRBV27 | CASSLYLGSPYEQYF
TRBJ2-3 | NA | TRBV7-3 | CASSLSVASASTDTQYF
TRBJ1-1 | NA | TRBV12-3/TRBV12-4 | CASSFGIRTEAFF
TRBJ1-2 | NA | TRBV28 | CASSFLGGQANYGYTF
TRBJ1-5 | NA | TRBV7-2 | CASSLGHRGNQPQHF
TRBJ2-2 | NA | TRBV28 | CATNLENTGELFF
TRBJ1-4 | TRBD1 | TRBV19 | CASSKRGGPEKLFF
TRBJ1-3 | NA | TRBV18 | CASSPQVPSSGNTIYF
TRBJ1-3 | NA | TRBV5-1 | CASSLDGYSGNTIYF
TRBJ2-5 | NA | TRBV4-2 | CASSQHLDLETQYF
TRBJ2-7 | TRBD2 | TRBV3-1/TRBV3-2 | CASSQVGRGIEQYF
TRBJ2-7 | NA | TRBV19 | CASSRPSGTNSYEQYF
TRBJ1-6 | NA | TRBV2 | CASSEGQRYNSPLHF